This T cell receptor beta chain was captured in a study of cytomegalovirus exposure and HLA in healthy donors. Use of 60 Vbeta and 13 Jbeta primers characterized the PCR. The method was immunoSEQ multiplex PCR; TCRdb's version includes in-frame clones alone and lacks a portion of them. The sample shows about 130,000 clones, and less than 3.5% sits with its ten largest clones. The CDR3 loop spans 12 amino acids. Trimming left V 4 bases short and J 7 bases short, with 13 bases between. The germline V gene encodes CDR1 GTSNPN and CDR2 SVGIG (reference sequence). The rearrangement joins TRBV30 to TRBJ1-2, with D hard to call. The source of this sequence is a man aged 30 to 45 in good health and CMV-seronegative. The specimen was PBMCs. The CDR3 sequence is CAWIGRRVGYTF. The CDR3 DNA reads TGTGCCTGGATTGGGAGACGAGTTGGCTACACCTTC.